This TCR beta chain was sequenced for a study of cytomegalovirus exposure and HLA in healthy donors (dated by TCRdb to the late 2010s). Looking at the study overall: An earlier analysis of fewer than 750 of the donors reported around 280 Gb of sequence data and around 100 million unique TCR beta sequences obtained from some 200 million T cells. Because of strong linkage in the cohort, roughly five DR-DQ haplotypes were treated as single units for association and clustering. A separate validation cohort of 100 to 150 different subjects was used in addition to the approximately 610-subject first cohort. Both class I and class II loci were covered by HLA typing, at four-digit resolution. A later genetic analysis used genome-wide SNP genotypes for 398 of the 666 donors, treating that subset as a discovery cohort. Among the roughly 400 genotyped donors, under 90% belonged to the genetic ancestry cluster associated with self-reported Caucasian donors. An early release that covered some 630 HLA-typed donors contained about 300 gigabases of sequencing data and tens of millions of unique TCR sequences. Typing coverage differed by locus: A, B, C, DRB1 and DQB1 were typed in about 620-630 donors, DQA1 in 522, DPA1 in around 610, and DPB1 in approximately 450. To decide whether each TCR beta V gene segment behaved as functional or pseudogenic, an earlier analysis of approximately 600 of the donors relied on high-throughput TCR beta sequencing. Among about 370 genotyped donors of the cohort, an average of about 240,000 unique TCR beta nucleotide sequences was sequenced per donor, of which approximately 18% were non-productive. The T cell repertoires of roughly 660 subjects were profiled by immunosequencing and related to cytomegalovirus serostatus. Every discovery cohort repertoire had been produced on one sequencing platform. Donor age, sex, ethnicity and CMV serostatus were compiled together with the repertoire data. Rather than using new phenotypic data, the later analysis identified candidate immune exposures from TCR beta sequences and from how often those sequences occurred across donors. The study was designed to test whether signatures of past pathogen exposure could be identified by cataloging public T cell receptors. A later analysis re-analyzed previously published TCR beta repertoires from roughly 630 donors and added high-resolution HLA genotyping to study TCR occurrence patterns. The study combined high-throughput TCR immunosequencing, statistical association of individual TCRs with disease status, and machine learning to predict cytomegalovirus infection status. What the research found in general, with its limitations: An earlier analysis of around 540 of the donors showed that most TCR beta V segments appeared in productive rearrangements either about 90% or about 30% of the time, which broadly matched IMGT annotations. A further reported finding was that TCR beta sequences accurately predicted the HLA-A and HLA-B alleles for most subjects in the first cohort. A cluster of highly shared sequence variants was judged likely to be a technical artifact of the sequencing pipeline. Some IMGT-functional V segments, including TRBV6-2 and TRBV6-3, could not be told apart with the 87-base-pair reads, so those segments were excluded. The study listed approximately 160 TCR beta chains as associated with cytomegalovirus. Strong co-occurrence of HLA alleles, especially DR and DQ, made assigning TCR associations to individual alleles difficult. Compared with equally common non-associated chains, HLA-associated TCR beta chains in a later analysis were more clonally expanded and had lower generation probabilities. Cytomegalovirus status was reported to be diagnosed by the classifier with high specificity and sensitivity in both the original and validation cohorts. According to a later analysis, TCR association rates differed among HLA loci, with DRB1 alleles showing the most associated TCRs and HLA-C alleles showing the fewest. CMV serostatus was the only immune exposure information available for the cohort. An association between a missense DCLRE1C variant and V-gene and J-gene trimming of TCR beta chains was found in a later genetic analysis and replicated in an independent cohort. Several of the top co-occurrence clusters appeared to be linked to parvovirus B19, influenza, CMV and Epstein-Barr virus, according to a later analysis. A later genetic analysis reported fewer N-insertions in productive TCRs among donors in an Asian-associated ancestry cluster than the roughly 700-donor mean. According to a later analysis, most CMV-associated TCR beta chains appeared to be HLA-restricted, and the HLA associations seemed to be driven largely by CMV exposure. In vitro tests confirmed that three of the cytomegalovirus-associated TCR beta chains recognize cytomegalovirus antigens. Because HLA typing was missing for some donors at each locus, association tests included only the typed subset. The cohort was sequenced for TCR beta chains only, and without alpha or paired-chain data the features that could be detected were limited. Because counts were too low, more than 15 rarely observed V segments, including chromosome 9 orphons, were excluded from the earlier analysis of 587 of the donors. While some public TCRs were present in many individuals, most TCR sequences turned up only very rarely across donors. Linkage disequilibrium might explain the correlated functional status among segregating V segments, but an unknown experimental factor could not be ruled out. The authors suggested that the approach could potentially be generalized to other disease states and immunological phenotypes. Presence/absence analyses assumed roughly uniform sequencing depth across donors, an assumption that may not hold. In a later analysis, some 18,000 TCR beta sequences were associated with specific HLA alleles at a false discovery rate of 0.05.

The germline V gene (reference sequence) gives CDR1 as SEHNR and CDR2 as FQNEAQ. From the cysteine through the phenylalanine, the CDR3 covers 15 amino acids. The DNA shown is the 45-base CDR3, in frame from base 1. V loses 3 bases, J loses 2 bases, and the germline ends lie 13 bases apart. Library generation was performed with the immunoSEQ multiplex PCR assay. For the multiplex PCR, a mixture combining 60 forward primers for TCR Vbeta segments and 13 reverse primers for TCR Jbeta segments was used. The CDR3 region of rearranged TCR beta genes was amplified from genomic DNA with a multiplex PCR assay. The amplified TCR beta libraries were sequenced on the Illumina HiSeq System as 87-base-pair reads. The original methods were these. Across the 670 or so repertoires, a later analysis counted 75 million to 90 million unique TCR beta chains, 8.5 million to 12 million of which were shared by at least two donors. Raw reads were error-corrected and collapsed into unique sequences with a nearest-neighbor algorithm that merged closely related sequences to remove PCR and sequencing errors. V, D and J gene segments were assigned by aligning CDR3 sequences to IMGT reference sequences. For a sequence to be retained, a match of at least six nucleotides to both a V gene segment and a J gene segment was required. Rearrangements were classified as productive when the CDR3 lacked stop codons and remained in frame with V and J, and all other rearrangements were classified as non-productive. CDR3 was defined by IMGT convention, running from the second conserved V-encoded cysteine to the conserved J-encoded phenylalanine. Sequences without an unambiguous match to a single V gene segment were excluded from the earlier analysis of almost 600 of the donors. An earlier analysis of a few hundred of the donors called V segments functional above 56.7% productive rearrangements and segregating when the between-donor standard deviation exceeded 5%. A statistical classification framework was developed to diagnose cytomegalovirus status using the catalog of TCR beta chain sequences. In a later analysis, V and J genes were assigned by comparing TCR nucleotide sequences against IMGT/GENE-DB human TR gene sequences. The TCRdist pipeline was used in a later analysis to assign CDR3 sequences and most-parsimonious VDJ recombination scenarios. In a later analysis, each TCR beta chain was defined by its CDR3 amino acid sequence together with its V-gene family, and reads lacking a unique V-gene family were excluded. A later analysis removed 592 highly shared, low-generation-probability nucleotide sequences to deal with suspected cross-contamination and a sequencing artifact. In a later analysis, a clonal expansion index for each public chain was calculated from normalized within-repertoire ranks of inferred template counts. Generation probabilities in a later analysis came from a VDJ recombination model fitted to out-of-frame rearrangements, and those results were checked against IGoR. Hypergeometric tests were used in a later analysis to score TCR-TCR, TCR-HLA and TCR-CMV co-occurrence, with a repertoire-size bias correction applied to the TCR pairs. In a later analysis, false discovery rates were estimated by permuting HLA or CMV assignments 20 times. In a later analysis, co-occurring TCRs were grouped using DBSCAN, and TCRdist sequence similarity was added for clustering within HLA-allele-positive subsets. Repertoires with fewer than 30,000 or more than 120,000 public chains were left out of co-occurrence clustering, as were roughly five repertoires with anomalous nucleotide sharing. TCRdb obtained this table from immuneACCESS and retained in-frame rearrangements with V and J assigned. These tables miss some clones; where compared with another copy, unresolved V genes account for less than half of the shortfall, and the remainder is unexplained. That table supplies the V and J calls and clone size; D and trimming were determined from the DNA. Within this sample are approximately 160,000 clones, with about three fifths of them counted one time only. The ten biggest clones cover about 3% of the sample.

Concerning this clone: Its antigen remains unidentified. No much larger clone exists at a distance of one base, and base qualities are not known.

The cohort was made up of approximately 670 healthy bone marrow donors. At the time of sampling, all cohort members were nominally healthy, though unrecorded immune exposures were likely present. The donor was CMV seropositive and was included in the group of approximately 310 seropositive cohort members. A peripheral blood sample was provided by each donor, and peripheral blood mononuclear cells were used for TCR beta sequencing. The Qiagen DNeasy Blood Extraction Kit was used to extract genomic DNA from the blood cell samples. Sequences were obtained from PBMCs. The source is a woman aged 25 to 39 in good health and CMV-seropositive. Recombination linked TRBV7-9 to TRBJ1-1; the D gene cannot be resolved reliably. The nucleotide sequence is given as TGTGCCAGCAGCTTTGTACTACGGGGAAACACTGAAGCTTTCTTT. This translates into CASSFVLRGNTEAFF.